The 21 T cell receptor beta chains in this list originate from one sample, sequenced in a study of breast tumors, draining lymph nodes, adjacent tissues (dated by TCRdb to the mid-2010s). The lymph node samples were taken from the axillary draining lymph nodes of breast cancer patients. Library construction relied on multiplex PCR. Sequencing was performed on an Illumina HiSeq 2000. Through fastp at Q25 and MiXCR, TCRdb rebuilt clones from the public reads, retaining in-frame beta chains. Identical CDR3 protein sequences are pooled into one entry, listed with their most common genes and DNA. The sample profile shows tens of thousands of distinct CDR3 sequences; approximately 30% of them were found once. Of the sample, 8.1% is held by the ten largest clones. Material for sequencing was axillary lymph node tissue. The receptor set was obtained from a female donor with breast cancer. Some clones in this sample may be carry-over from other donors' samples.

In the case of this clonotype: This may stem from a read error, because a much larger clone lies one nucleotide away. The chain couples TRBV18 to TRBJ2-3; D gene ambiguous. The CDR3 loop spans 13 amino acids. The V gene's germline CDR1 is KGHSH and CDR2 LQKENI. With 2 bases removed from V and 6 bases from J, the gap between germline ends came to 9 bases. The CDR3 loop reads CASSPIPKDTQYF. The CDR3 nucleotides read TGTGCCAGCTCACCAATCCCTAAGGATACGCAGTATTTT.

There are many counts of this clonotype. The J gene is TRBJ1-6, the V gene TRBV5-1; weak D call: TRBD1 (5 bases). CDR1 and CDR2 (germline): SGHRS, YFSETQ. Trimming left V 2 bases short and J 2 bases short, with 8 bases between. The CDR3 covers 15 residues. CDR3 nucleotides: TGCGCCAGCAGCTTCACACAGGCCTATAATTCACCCCTCCACTTT. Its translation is CASSFTQAYNSPLHF. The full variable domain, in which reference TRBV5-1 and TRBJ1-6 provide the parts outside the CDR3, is KAGVTQTPRYLIKTRGQQVTLSCSPISGHRSVSWYQQTPGQGLQFLFEYFSETQRNKGNFPGRFSGRQFSNSRSEMNVSTLELGDSALYLCASSFTQAYNSPLHFGNGTRLTVT.

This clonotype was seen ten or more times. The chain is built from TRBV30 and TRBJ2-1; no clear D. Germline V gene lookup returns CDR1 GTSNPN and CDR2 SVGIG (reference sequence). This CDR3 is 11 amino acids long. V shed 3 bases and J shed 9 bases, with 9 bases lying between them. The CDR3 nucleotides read TGTGCCTGGAGGTCACAGATTGAGCAGTTCTTC. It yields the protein CAWRSQIEQFF.

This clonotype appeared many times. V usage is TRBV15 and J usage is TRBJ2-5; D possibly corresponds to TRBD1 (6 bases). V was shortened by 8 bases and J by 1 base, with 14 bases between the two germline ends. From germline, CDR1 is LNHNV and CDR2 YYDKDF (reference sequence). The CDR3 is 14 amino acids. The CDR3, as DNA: TGTGCCACCGGATGGGGACACCTCCAAGAGACCCAGTACTTC. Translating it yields CATGWGHLQETQYF. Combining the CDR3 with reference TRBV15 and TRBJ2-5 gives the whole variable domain DAMVIQNPRYQVTQFGKPVTLSCSQTLNHNVMYWYQQKSSQAPKLLFHYYDKDFNNEADTPDNFQSRRPNTSFCFLDIRSPGLGDTAMYLCATGWGHLQETQYFGPGTRLLVL.

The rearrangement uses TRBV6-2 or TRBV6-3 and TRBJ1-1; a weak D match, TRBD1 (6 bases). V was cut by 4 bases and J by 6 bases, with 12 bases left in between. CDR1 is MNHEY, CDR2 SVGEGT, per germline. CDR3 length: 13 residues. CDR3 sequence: CASSWQGLSEAFF. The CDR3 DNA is TGTGCCAGCAGTTGGCAGGGGCTGTCTGAAGCTTTCTTT.

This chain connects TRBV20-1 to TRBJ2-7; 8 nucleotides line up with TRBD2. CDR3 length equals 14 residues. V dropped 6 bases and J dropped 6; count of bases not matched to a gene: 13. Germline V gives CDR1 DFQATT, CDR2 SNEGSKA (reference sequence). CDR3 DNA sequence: TGCAGTGCCAGTGGGGTAGCGGGGTGCGGCGAGCAGTACTTC. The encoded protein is CSASGVAGCGEQYF.

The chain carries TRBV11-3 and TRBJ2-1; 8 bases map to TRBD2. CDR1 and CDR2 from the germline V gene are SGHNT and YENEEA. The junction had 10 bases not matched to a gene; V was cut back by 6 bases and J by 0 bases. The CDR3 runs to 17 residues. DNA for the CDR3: TGTGCCAGCAGTCGAAAAGCGGGGGCCCTCTCCTACAATGAGCAGTTCTTC. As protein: CASSRKAGALSYNEQFF.

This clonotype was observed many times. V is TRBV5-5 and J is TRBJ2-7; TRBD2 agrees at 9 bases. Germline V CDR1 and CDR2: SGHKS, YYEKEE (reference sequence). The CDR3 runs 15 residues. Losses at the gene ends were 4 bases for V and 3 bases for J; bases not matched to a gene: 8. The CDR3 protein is CASSPGLAYVYEQYF. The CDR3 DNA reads TGTGCCAGCAGCCCGGGACTAGCATACGTCTACGAGCAGTACTTC.

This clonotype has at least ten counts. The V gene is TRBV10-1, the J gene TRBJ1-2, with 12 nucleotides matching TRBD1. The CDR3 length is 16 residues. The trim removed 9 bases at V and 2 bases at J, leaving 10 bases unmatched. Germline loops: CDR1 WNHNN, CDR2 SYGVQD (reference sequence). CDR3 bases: TGCGCCAGTTCCGGGACAGGGGGCCGGTTAAACTATGGCTACACCTTC. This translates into CASSGTGGRLNYGYTF.

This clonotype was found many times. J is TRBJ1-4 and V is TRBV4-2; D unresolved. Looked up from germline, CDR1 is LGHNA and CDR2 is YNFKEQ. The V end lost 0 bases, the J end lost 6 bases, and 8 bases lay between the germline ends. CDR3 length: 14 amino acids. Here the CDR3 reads CASSQDLQDEKLFF. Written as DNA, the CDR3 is TGTGCCAGCAGCCAAGATTTGCAGGATGAAAAACTGTTTTTT.

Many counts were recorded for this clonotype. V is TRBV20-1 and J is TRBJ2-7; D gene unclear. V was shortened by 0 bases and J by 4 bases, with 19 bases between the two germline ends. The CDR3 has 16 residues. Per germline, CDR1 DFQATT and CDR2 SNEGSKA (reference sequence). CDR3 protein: CSARDKGVIGPYEQYF. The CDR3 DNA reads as TGCAGTGCTAGAGATAAAGGAGTTATTGGGCCATACGAGCAGTACTTC.

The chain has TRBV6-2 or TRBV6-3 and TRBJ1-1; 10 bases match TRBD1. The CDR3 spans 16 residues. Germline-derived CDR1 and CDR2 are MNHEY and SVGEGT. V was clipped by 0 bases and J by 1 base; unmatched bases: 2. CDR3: CASSYSDRGKNTEAFF. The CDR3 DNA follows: TGTGCCAGCAGTTACTCGGACAGGGGGAAGAACACTGAAGCTTTCTTT.

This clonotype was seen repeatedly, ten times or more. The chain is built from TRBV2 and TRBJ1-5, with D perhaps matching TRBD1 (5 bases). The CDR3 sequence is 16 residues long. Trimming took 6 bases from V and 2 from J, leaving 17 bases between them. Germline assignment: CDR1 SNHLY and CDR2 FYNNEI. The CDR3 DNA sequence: TGTGCCAGCAGAACCGGGACCCTCGAAGGCAATCAGCCCCAGCATTTT. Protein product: CASRTGTLEGNQPQHF.

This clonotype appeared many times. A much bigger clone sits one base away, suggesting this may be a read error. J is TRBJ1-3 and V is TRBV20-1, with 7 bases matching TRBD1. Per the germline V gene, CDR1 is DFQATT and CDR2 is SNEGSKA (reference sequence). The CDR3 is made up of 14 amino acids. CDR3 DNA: TGCAGTGCCGAACTGACAGGGACGGGAACCACCATATATTTT. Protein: CSAELTGTGTTIYF.

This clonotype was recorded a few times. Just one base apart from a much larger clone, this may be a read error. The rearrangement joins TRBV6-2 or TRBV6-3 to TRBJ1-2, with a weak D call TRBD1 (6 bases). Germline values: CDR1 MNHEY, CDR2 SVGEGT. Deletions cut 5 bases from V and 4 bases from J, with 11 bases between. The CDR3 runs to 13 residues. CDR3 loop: CASSRLQGYGYTF. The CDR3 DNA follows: TGTGCCAGCAGTCGGCTACAGGGCTATGGCTACACCTTC.

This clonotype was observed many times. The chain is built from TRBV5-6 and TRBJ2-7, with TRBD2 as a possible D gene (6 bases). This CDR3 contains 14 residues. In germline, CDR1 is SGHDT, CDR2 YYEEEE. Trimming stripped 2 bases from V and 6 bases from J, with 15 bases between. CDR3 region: CASSFGGGQGEQYF. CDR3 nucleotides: TGTGCCAGCAGCTTCGGGGGAGGTCAAGGCGAGCAGTACTTC.

The DNA for the CDR3 is TGTGCCAGCAGCCAACTAGTGGGAGGGCTCTCAGATACGCAGTATTTT. Amino acids: CASSQLVGGLSDTQYF. The genes are TRBV7-9 and TRBJ2-3, with 7 positions matching TRBD2. Germline CDR1 reads SEHNR; CDR2 reads FQNEAQ (reference sequence). This CDR3 spans 16 amino acids. With V trimmed by 5 bases and J by 4 bases, 12 bases remained unmatched. Looking up the rest from reference TRBV7-9 and TRBJ2-3 gives the full variable domain: DTGVSQNPRHKITKRGQNVTFRCDPISEHNRLYWYRQTLGQGPEFLTYFQNEAQLEKSRLLSDRFSAERPKGSFSTLEIQRTEQGDSAMYLCASSQLVGGLSDTQYFGPGTRLTVL.

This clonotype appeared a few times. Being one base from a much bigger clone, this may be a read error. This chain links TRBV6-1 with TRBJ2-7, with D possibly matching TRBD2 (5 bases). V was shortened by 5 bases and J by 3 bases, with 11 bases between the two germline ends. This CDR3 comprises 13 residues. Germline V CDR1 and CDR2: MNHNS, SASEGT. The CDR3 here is CASSQWRNYEQYF. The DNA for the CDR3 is TGTGCCAGCAGTCAGTGGAGGAACTACGAGCAGTACTTC.

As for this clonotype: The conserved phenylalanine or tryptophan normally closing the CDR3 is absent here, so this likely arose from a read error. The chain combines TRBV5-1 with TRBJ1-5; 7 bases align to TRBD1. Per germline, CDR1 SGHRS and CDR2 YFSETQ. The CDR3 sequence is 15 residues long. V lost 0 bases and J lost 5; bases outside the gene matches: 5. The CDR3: CASSLEGARDQPQHV. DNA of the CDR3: TGCGCCAGCAGCTTGGAGGGGGCGAGGGATCAGCCCCAGCATGTT.

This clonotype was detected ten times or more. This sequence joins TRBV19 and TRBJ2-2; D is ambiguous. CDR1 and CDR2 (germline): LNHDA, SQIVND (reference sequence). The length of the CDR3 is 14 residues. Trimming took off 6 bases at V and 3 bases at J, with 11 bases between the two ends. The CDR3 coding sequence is TGTGCCAGTAGCTCCGACATTGACACCGGGGAGCTGTTTTTT. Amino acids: CASSSDIDTGELFF.

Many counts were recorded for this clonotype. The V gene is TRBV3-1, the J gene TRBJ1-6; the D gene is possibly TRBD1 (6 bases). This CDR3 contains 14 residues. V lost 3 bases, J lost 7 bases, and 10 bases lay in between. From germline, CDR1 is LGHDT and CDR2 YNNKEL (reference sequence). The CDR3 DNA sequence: TGTGCCAGCAGCCAGGGGGCCTTCAATTCACCCCTCCACTTT. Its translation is CASSQGAFNSPLHF.